This TCR beta chain was observed in a study of blood T cell repertoires in COVID-19. Overall study: Specimens from acute and convalescent COVID-19 originated in the United States, Italy and Spain.

Only in-frame clones appear in the TCRdb table, and some are missing; sequencing was by immunoSEQ multiplex PCR. The sample lists about 140,000 clones, 88% occurring once. This CDR3 is 15 amino acids long. The V end was cut by 1 base, the J end by 5 bases, with 12 bases between. The germline V gene has CDR1 SGDLS and CDR2 YYNGEE. The chain has TRBV9 and TRBJ2-2; D may be TRBD2 (5 bases). The receptor's source is a man aged 45 to 65 with active or convalescent COVID-19. The sample taken for sequencing was peripheral blood. The CDR3: CASSVNRDGTGELFF. CDR3 DNA sequence: TGTGCCAGCAGCGTAAATCGGGATGGGACCGGGGAGCTGTTTTTT.